The 13 T cell receptor beta chains given below trace back to one sample, sequenced in a study of OX40 agonist ivuxolimab in advanced cancers. Measured with immunoSEQ multiplex PCR; TCRdb has only the in-frame clones, and not every one. The sample shows tens of thousands of clones, around 90% of them seen only once. Sequences were derived from CD4+ or CD8+ T cells sorted from blood, sampled in a trial of the OX40 agonist ivuxolimab. Source of these receptors: an adult with an advanced solid tumor such as melanoma, head and neck, liver or kidney cancer.

CDR3 residues: CASSRTTSHGQYF. As DNA, the CDR3 is TGCGCCAGCAGCCGAACTACAAGCCATGGGCAGTACTTC. The gene calls are TRBV4-1 and TRBJ2-5; D ambiguous. In germline, CDR1 is MGHRA, CDR2 YSYEKL. Trimming pared 4 bases from V and 11 bases from J, leaving 17 bases between. This CDR3 region has 13 residues.

This rearrangement joins TRBV5-1 to TRBJ2-5; 8 positions match TRBD2. Trimming took 0 bases from V and 5 from J; bases not matched to a gene: 9. Germline CDR1 and CDR2: SGHRS and YFSETQ. There are 16 residues in the CDR3. CDR3 residues: CASSLAGTGGPETQYF. In nucleotides, the CDR3 is TGCGCCAGCAGCTTGGCCGGAACGGGGGGGCCCGAGACCCAGTACTTC.

The chain uses TRBV7-9 and TRBJ2-1; maybe TRBD2 (5 bases). From germline, CDR1 is SEHNR and CDR2 FQNEAQ (reference sequence). The ends were cut back, 3 bases at V and 10 bases at J, with 13 bases in the middle. The CDR3 covers 13 residues. The chain's CDR3 is CASSFGAEDEQFF. In DNA, the CDR3 is TGTGCCAGCAGCTTTGGCGCGGAGGACGAGCAGTTCTTC.

The chain links TRBV6-1 to TRBJ2-7; 12 bases are shared with TRBD2. The ends lost 10 bases at V and 4 bases at J; junction bases unmatched: 5. Per germline, CDR1 MNHNS and CDR2 SASEGT. The CDR3 is 13 amino acids. The CDR3 DNA reads as TGTGCCACCTGGACTAGCGGGGTGTACGAGCAGTACTTC. Translated, it gives CATWTSGVYEQYF.

The CDR3 DNA sequence: TGCGCCAGCAGCCTTGACGTTAGTAGTCAGCCCCAGCATTTT. Translated, it gives CASSLDVSSQPQHF. The chain is built from TRBV4-1 and TRBJ1-5; D is unclear. The CDR3 spans 14 residues. V was clipped by 4 bases and J by 6 bases, with 13 bases between them. CDR1 is MGHRA and CDR2 is YSYEKL in the germline V gene.

The V call is TRBV2, the J call TRBJ2-1; tentatively, D is TRBD1 or TRBD2 (5 bases each). The germline CDR1 and CDR2 sequences are SNHLY and FYNNEI. The V and J ends lost 8 bases and 5 bases respectively, with 16 bases between them. This CDR3 is built from 14 residues. The CDR3 DNA sequence: TGTGCCAGCTTTTCCGGGGCCTATAACAATGAGCAGTTCTTC. It translates to CASFSGAYNNEQFF.

This clone came up once. J is TRBJ2-3 and V is TRBV2, with unresolved D. The CDR3 contains 12 residues. Germline CDR1 SNHLY, CDR2 FYNNEI. V lost 6 bases, J lost 6 bases, and 10 bases lay in between. CDR3 nucleotides: TGTGCCAGCAGCTACGTGTTGGATACGCAGTATTTT. Protein sequence: CASSYVLDTQYF.

The chain employs TRBV5-6 and TRBJ2-3; tentatively, D is TRBD2 (6 bases). This CDR3 is built from 18 residues. From germline, CDR1 is SGHDT and CDR2 YYEEEE. Deletions cut 3 bases from V and 2 bases from J, with 22 bases between. The CDR3 region is CASSSPRGTSQFTDTQYF. The CDR3 DNA sequence: TGTGCCAGCAGCTCCCCTAGAGGTACTAGCCAATTCACAGATACGCAGTATTTT.

This clone was seen just once. This rearrangement joins TRBV29-1 to TRBJ1-2; tentatively, D is TRBD1 (6 bases). Trimming took 5 bases from V and 5 from J, leaving 12 bases between them. Per germline, CDR1 SQVTM and CDR2 ANQGSEA. The length of the CDR3 is 12 residues. The chain's CDR3 is CSVNREGYGYTF. The CDR3, as DNA: TGCAGCGTTAACAGGGAGGGATATGGCTACACCTTC.

V usage is TRBV5-8 and J usage is TRBJ2-7, with TRBD2 identical over 8 bases. The J call may be mistaken, given a closer DNA end match to TRBJ2-1. The CDR3 extends over 15 amino acids. Germline V gene data show CDR1 as SGHTS and CDR2 as YDEGEE. The CDR3 reads CASSLGLAAYNEQFF. The CDR3 DNA reads as TGTGCCAGCAGCCTTGGACTAGCAGCCTACAATGAGCAGTTCTTC.

In its sample, this clone was seen once. V usage is TRBV7-6 and J usage is TRBJ2-5; 8 bases are a match to TRBD1. The CDR3 runs 13 residues. Trimming cost V 5 bases and J 7 bases; bases outside gene matches: 6. The germline CDR1 and CDR2 sequences are SGHVS and FNYEAQ. CDR3 residues: CASSLGQGGTQYF. The CDR3 DNA is TGTGCCAGCAGCCTCGGACAGGGTGGGACCCAGTACTTC. The variable domain in full, completed from reference TRBV7-6 and TRBJ2-5, reads GAGVSQSPRYKVTKRGQDVALRCDPISGHVSLYWYRQALGQGPEFLTYFNYEAQQDKSGLPNDRFSAERPEGSISTLTIQRTEQRDSAMYRCASSLGQGGTQYFGPGTRLLVL.

The chain links TRBV15 to TRBJ2-1, with TRBD2 identical over 9 bases. Germline loops: CDR1 LNHNV, CDR2 YYDKDF (reference sequence). Germline trimming cut 1 base from V and 3 bases from J; bases unmatched to any gene: 7. This CDR3 is built from 17 residues. The CDR3 sequence: CATSRAGGGAVYNEQFF. The DNA for the CDR3 is TGTGCCACCAGCAGAGCAGGCGGGGGGGCCGTCTACAATGAGCAGTTCTTC.

The chain has TRBV7-3 and TRBJ2-6, with 12 bases aligning to TRBD1. V was pared by 5 bases and J by 1 base, with 6 bases of the junction left unmatched. Germline V gives CDR1 SGHTA, CDR2 FQGTGA. This CDR3 has 18 residues. CDR3 loop: CASSTPGQGASGANVLTF. CDR3 nucleotides: TGTGCCAGCAGCACGCCGGGACAGGGGGCGTCTGGGGCCAACGTCCTGACTTTC. Based on the CDR3 plus reference TRBV7-3 and TRBJ2-6, the full variable domain is GAGVSQTPSNKVTEKGKYVELRCDPISGHTALYWYRQSLGQGPEFLIYFQGTGAADDSGLPNDRFFAVRPEGSVSTLKIQRTERGDSAVYLCASSTPGQGASGANVLTFGAGSRLTVL.